The clone carrying this T cell receptor (beta chain) has ten or more counts. What it recognizes is unknown. RNA transcripts served as the template for amplifying TCR beta CDR3 regions. Primed by the HTBI set, a first-round RT-PCR was run on the TCR CDR3. TCRdb analysed the multiplex PCR reads with MiXCR anew, one entry per CDR3 protein. The sample has some 500,000 distinct CDR3 sequences; about an eighth are singletons. Graves' hyperthyroidism is called stable when ophthalmopathy does not progress within 18 months. Lactation, pregnancy, other autoimmune disease or uncontrolled infection led to exclusion of patients. The data were taken from a study of T cells in Graves' hyperthyroidism and ophthalmopathy. Study-wide results and caveats: Using 13 V-J features, a model discriminated ophthalmopathy from stable hyperthyroidism.

Material: blood. This receptor was obtained from a woman between 18 and 29 years old with Graves' hyperthyroidism.

The CDR3 bases are TGTGCCAGCAGTTATCAGGCGGGGGCCCAAGAGACCCAGTACTTC. It yields the protein CASSYQAGAQETQYF. The rearrangement joins TRBV28 to TRBJ2-5; the D gene is possibly TRBD2 (7 bases). CDR1 MDHEN and CDR2 SYDVKM come from the germline V gene. V was trimmed by 4 bases and J by 1 base, leaving 13 bases between them. CDR3 length: 15 residues.